Shown below are 13 T cell receptor beta chains from a single sample sequenced in a study of cytomegalovirus exposure and HLA in healthy donors. 13 Jbeta primers and 60 Vbeta primers were used for the PCR. Assay used: immunoSEQ multiplex PCR; TCRdb lists only in-frame clones, some missing. The sample includes under 80,000 clones, 65% to 70% of them seen just once. The sequenced sample was PBMCs. Source of these receptors: a woman aged 30 to 39 in good health and CMV-seronegative.

This chain joins TRBV30 and TRBJ2-4, with 7 bases identical to TRBD2. The germline V gene encodes CDR1 GTSNPN and CDR2 SVGIG (reference sequence). V gave up 3 bases and J gave up 6 bases; unmatched junction bases: 8. The CDR3 is 14 residues long. In DNA form, the CDR3 reads TGTGCCTGGAGCGCATGGGGGAGGGGAAACATTCAGTACTTC. This gives the protein CAWSAWGRGNIQYF.

The chain has TRBV6-5 and TRBJ1-1, with TRBD1 matching over 8 bases. The V gene end was trimmed by 6 bases and the J gene end by 4 bases; junction bases not matched to a gene: 4. Germline V gene sequence: CDR1 MNHEY, CDR2 SVGAGI. The CDR3 length is 13 residues. The CDR3 here is CASSLTGGTEAFF. In DNA form, the CDR3 reads TGTGCCAGCAGCCTCACAGGGGGCACTGAAGCTTTCTTT.

The CDR3 DNA reads TGCGCCAGCAGCTTGGCCCCGGGGTCAGGTCACACTGAAGCTTTCTTT. The encoded protein is CASSLAPGSGHTEAFF. The rearrangement joins TRBV5-1 to TRBJ1-1, with D unclear. This CDR3 spans 16 amino acids. V shed 0 bases and J shed 3 bases, with 15 bases lying between them. The germline CDR1 and CDR2 sequences are SGHRS and YFSETQ. The variable domain in full, with the rest retrieved from reference TRBV5-1 and TRBJ1-1, is KAGVTQTPRYLIKTRGQQVTLSCSPISGHRSVSWYQQTPGQGLQFLFEYFSETQRNKGNFPGRFSGRQFSNSRSEMNVSTLELGDSALYLCASSLAPGSGHTEAFFGQGTRLTVV.

This clone has just a few counts. The CDR3 region is CASSGGPGDYF. In nucleotides, the CDR3 is TGTGCCAGCAGTGGTGGTCCGGGGGACTACTTC. The V call is TRBV2, the J call TRBJ2-4, with D perhaps TRBD2 (6 bases). V dropped 4 bases and J dropped 16 bases, with 14 bases sitting between them. The germline V gene has CDR1 SNHLY and CDR2 FYNNEI. CDR3 length: 11 residues.

The chain couples TRBV5-1 to TRBJ2-3; weak D call: TRBD2 (5 bases). Trimming pared 7 bases from V and 3 bases from J, leaving 12 bases between. The CDR3 sequence is 13 residues long. CDR1 and CDR2 from the germline V gene are SGHRS and YFSETQ. CDR3 nucleotide sequence: TGCGCCAGCCGTATCTCGGGGACAGATACGCAGTATTTT. Protein product: CASRISGTDTQYF.

The chain joins TRBV5-1 to TRBJ1-1, with 8 bases aligning to TRBD1. The CDR3 sequence is 17 residues long. The trim removed 4 bases at V and 0 bases at J, leaving 11 bases unmatched. Germline values: CDR1 SGHRS, CDR2 YFSETQ. For the CDR3, the DNA is TGCGCCAGCAGCAGTGACAGGGGAACCGTGGTGAACACTGAAGCTTTCTTT. Amino acids: CASSSDRGTVVNTEAFF.

Points on this clone: This CDR3 is also generated by other DNA sequences in the sample. This chain joins TRBV7-9 and TRBJ2-1; 11 bases map to TRBD2. There are 18 residues in the CDR3. J lost 0 bases, V lost 5 bases, and 9 bases had no gene match. The V gene's germline CDR1 is SEHNR and CDR2 FQNEAQ (reference sequence). The CDR3 nucleotides are TGTGCCAGCAGCCGGGGGACTAGCGGAATGAGCTCCTACAATGAGCAGTTCTTC. Translation: CASSRGTSGMSSYNEQFF.

The chain employs TRBV16 and TRBJ2-6; D ambiguous. There are 14 residues in the CDR3. The V gene's germline CDR1 is KGHSY and CDR2 FQNENV. The V and J ends lost 5 bases and 4 bases respectively, with 9 bases between them. CDR3: CASSSTGGANVLTF. The CDR3 nucleotides are TGTGCCAGCAGCTCGACCGGGGGGGCCAACGTCCTGACTTTC.

This clone has only one observation. The rearrangement uses TRBV2 and TRBJ2-3; no clear D gene. Looked up from germline, CDR1 is SNHLY and CDR2 is FYNNEI. The V gene lost 5 bases and the J gene lost 0 bases, with 3 bases spanning the gap. The CDR3 length is 12 residues. CDR3 loop: CASSSSTDTQYF. CDR3 bases: TGTGCCAGCAGTTCTAGCACAGATACGCAGTATTTT.

The chain recombines TRBV7-3 with TRBJ1-4, with D uncertain. Per germline, CDR1 SGHTA and CDR2 FQGTGA. The CDR3 has 14 amino acids. Trimming stripped 5 bases from V and 8 bases from J, with 15 bases between. The CDR3 loop is CASSNDGVKEKLFF. The CDR3 nucleotides read TGTGCCAGCAGCAACGACGGGGTGAAAGAAAAACTGTTTTTT.

This clone was seen many times. The chain has TRBV5-1 and TRBJ1-4; 10 nucleotides agree with TRBD1. CDR3 size: 14 residues. In germline, CDR1 is SGHRS, CDR2 YFSETQ. V lost 3 bases, J lost 6 bases, and 2 bases stayed unmatched. The CDR3 nucleotides are TGCGCCAGCAGCTCCGGGACAGGGGATGAAAAACTGTTTTTT. Translated, it gives CASSSGTGDEKLFF.

The chain has TRBV27 and TRBJ1-5; D is unresolved. Between the trimmed V and J ends, which lost 6 bases and 3 bases, there was a span of 9 bases. The CDR3 loop spans 13 amino acids. CDR1 and CDR2 from the germline V gene are MNHEY and SMNVEV (reference sequence). The DNA for the CDR3 is TGTGCCAGCAGCCCGGGATACAATCAGCCCCAGCATTTT. Amino acid sequence: CASSPGYNQPQHF.

This chain connects TRBV18 to TRBJ2-3, with TRBD1 matching over 7 bases. Losses at the gene ends were 1 base for V and 5 bases for J; bases not matched to a gene: 3. Looked up from germline, CDR1 is KGHSH and CDR2 is LQKENI. The CDR3 runs 14 residues. Written as DNA, the CDR3 is TGTGCCAGCTCACCACGACAGGGTGAAGATACGCAGTATTTT. This translates into CASSPRQGEDTQYF.